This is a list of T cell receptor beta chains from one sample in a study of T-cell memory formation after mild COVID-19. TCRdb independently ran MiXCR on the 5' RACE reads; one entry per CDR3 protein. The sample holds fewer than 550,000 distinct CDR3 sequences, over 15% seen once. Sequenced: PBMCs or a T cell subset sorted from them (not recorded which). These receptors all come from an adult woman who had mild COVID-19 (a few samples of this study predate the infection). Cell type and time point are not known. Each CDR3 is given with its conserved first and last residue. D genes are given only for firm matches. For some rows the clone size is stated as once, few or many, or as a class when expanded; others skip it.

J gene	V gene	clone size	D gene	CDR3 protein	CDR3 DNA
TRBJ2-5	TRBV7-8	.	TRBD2	CASSLTAGAGETQYF	TGTGCCAGCAGCTTAACAGCGGGAGCGGGGGAGACCCAGTACTTC
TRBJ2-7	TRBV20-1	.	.	CSARAATAYEQYF	TGCAGTGCTAGGGCTGCGACAGCCTACGAGCAGTACTTC
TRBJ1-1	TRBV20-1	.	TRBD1	CSATLSGTVNTEAFF	TGCAGTGCTACCCTATCCGGGACAGTAAACACTGAAGCTTTCTTT
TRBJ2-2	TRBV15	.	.	CATSRTAEVTGELFF	TGTGCCACCAGCAGGACCGCAGAGGTCACCGGGGAGCTGTTTTTT
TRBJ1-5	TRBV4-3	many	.	CASSQDSNQPQHF	TGCGCCAGCAGCCAAGATAGCAATCAGCCCCAGCATTTT
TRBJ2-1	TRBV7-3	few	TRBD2	CASSFTGGADEQFF	TGTGCCAGCAGCTTTACCGGGGGGGCCGATGAGCAGTTCTTC
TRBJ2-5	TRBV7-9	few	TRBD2	CASSSGMGGTEETQYF	TGTGCCAGCTCGTCCGGGATGGGGGGGACCGAAGAGACCCAGTACTTC
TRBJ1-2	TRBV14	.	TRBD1	CASSQLDRAGYTF	TGTGCCAGCAGCCAACTCGACAGGGCTGGCTACACCTTC
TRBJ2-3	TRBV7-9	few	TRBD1	CASSAGQGTDTQYF	TGTGCCAGCAGCGCCGGACAGGGCACAGATACGCAGTATTTT
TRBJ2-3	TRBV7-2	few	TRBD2	CASVSGRASDTQYF	TGTGCCAGCGTCAGCGGGAGGGCTTCAGATACGCAGTATTTT
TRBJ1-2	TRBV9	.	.	CASSVGRVWGYTF	TGTGCCAGCAGCGTAGGAAGGGTTTGGGGCTACACCTTC
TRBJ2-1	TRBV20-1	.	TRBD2	CSAAGTSGRGNEQFF	TGCAGTGCCGCCGGGACTAGCGGAAGAGGTAATGAGCAGTTCTTC
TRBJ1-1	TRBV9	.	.	CASSSPYETEAFF	TGTGCCAGCAGCTCCCCCTATGAGACTGAAGCTTTCTTT
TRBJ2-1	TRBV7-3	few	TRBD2	CASSLRGLGNHNEQFF	TGTGCCAGCAGCTTAAGGGGACTAGGAAACCACAATGAGCAGTTCTTC
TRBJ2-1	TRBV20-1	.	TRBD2	CSAEGLAGAPRQLF	TGCAGTGCCGAGGGACTAGCGGGGGCCCCGCGGCAGCTCTTC
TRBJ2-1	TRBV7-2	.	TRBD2	CASFRGGSNYNEQFF	TGTGCCAGCTTTAGAGGCGGGAGCAACTACAATGAGCAGTTCTTC
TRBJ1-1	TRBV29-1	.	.	CSTRLMAGKAFF	TGCAGCACGCGTCTCATGGCAGGGAAAGCTTTCTTT
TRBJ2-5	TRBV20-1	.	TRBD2	CSARGLAGGPTGTQYF	TGCAGTGCTAGAGGACTAGCGGGGGGCCCTACTGGGACCCAGTACTTC
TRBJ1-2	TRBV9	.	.	CASSLGTSHAAMEGGYTF	TGTGCCAGCAGCCTCGGGACATCACATGCAGCTATGGAGGGTGGCTACACCTTC
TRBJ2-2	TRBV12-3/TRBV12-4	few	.	CASSFLKRSNTGELFF	TGTGCCAGCAGTTTTCTGAAAAGATCGAACACCGGGGAGCTGTTTTTT
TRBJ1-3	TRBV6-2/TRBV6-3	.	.	CASGEYSGNTIYF	TGTGCCAGCGGGGAGTACTCTGGAAACACCATATATTTT
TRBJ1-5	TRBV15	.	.	CATSRVEEGLTNQPQHF	TGTGCCACCAGCAGAGTTGAGGAGGGCTTAACTAATCAGCCCCAGCATTTT
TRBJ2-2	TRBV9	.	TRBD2	CASTPRGGASNTGELFF	TGTGCCAGCACCCCACGGGGGGGGGCCTCGAACACCGGGGAGCTGTTTTTT
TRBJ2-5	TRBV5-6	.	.	CASSFKNGFLETQYF	TGTGCCAGCAGCTTCAAGAACGGATTTTTGGAGACCCAGTACTTC
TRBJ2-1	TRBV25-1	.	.	CASSEGGVGSYNEQFF	TGTGCCAGCAGCGAGGGAGGTGTTGGCTCCTACAATGAGCAGTTCTTC
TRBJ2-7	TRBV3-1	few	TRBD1	CASSQPLPSGQGYIHEQYF	TGTGCCAGCAGCCAACCGCTACCCTCGGGACAGGGGTACATCCACGAGCAGTACTTC
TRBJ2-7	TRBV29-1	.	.	CSVGQGGNEQYF	TGCAGCGTTGGTCAGGGGGGGAACGAGCAGTACTTC
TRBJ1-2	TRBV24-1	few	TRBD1	CATSPGTGGVDGYTF	TGTGCCACCAGTCCCGGGACAGGGGGCGTAGATGGCTACACCTTC
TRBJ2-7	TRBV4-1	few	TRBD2	CASSQDLRTSPPQYF	TGCGCCAGCAGCCAAGATTTGAGGACTAGTCCTCCGCAGTACTTC
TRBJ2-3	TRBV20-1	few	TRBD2	CSARTSGDTDTQYF	TGCAGTGCTAGGACTAGCGGAGACACAGATACGCAGTATTTT
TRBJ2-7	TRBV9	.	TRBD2	CASSPRGDSFYEQYF	TGTGCCAGCAGCCCCCGGGGGGACTCGTTCTACGAGCAGTACTTC
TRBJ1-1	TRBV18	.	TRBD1	CASSPSVRGQGDTEAFF	TGTGCCAGCTCACCATCAGTAAGGGGGCAGGGCGACACTGAAGCTTTCTTT
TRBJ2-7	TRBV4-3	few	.	CASSRWGDSYEQYF	TGCGCCAGCAGCCGCTGGGGAGATTCCTACGAGCAGTACTTC
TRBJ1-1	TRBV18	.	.	CASSPGEGRTFF	TGTGCCAGCTCACCAGGAGAGGGGAGAACTTTCTTT
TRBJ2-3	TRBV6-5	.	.	CASRRLVLVDTQYF	TGTGCCAGCAGGAGACTAGTTTTAGTCGATACGCAGTATTTT
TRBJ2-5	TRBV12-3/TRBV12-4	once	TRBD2	CASSYLAGRGSETQYF	TGTGCCAGCAGTTACCTAGCGGGGCGGGGATCGGAGACCCAGTACTTC
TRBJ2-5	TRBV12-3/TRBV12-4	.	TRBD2	CASSFVLAGGESQETQYF	TGTGCCAGCAGTTTTGTGCTAGCGGGGGGGGAAAGCCAAGAGACCCAGTACTTC
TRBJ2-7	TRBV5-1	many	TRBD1	CASRDRSYEQYF	TGCGCCAGCAGGGACAGGTCCTACGAGCAGTACTTC
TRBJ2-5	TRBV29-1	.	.	CSVSPQETQYF	TGCAGCGTTAGCCCACAAGAGACCCAGTACTTC
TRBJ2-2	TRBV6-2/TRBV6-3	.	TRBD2	CASGTTSYGELFF	TGTGCCAGCGGGACGACTAGCTACGGGGAGCTGTTTTTT
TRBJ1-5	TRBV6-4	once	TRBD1	CASSRRDRAIFYQPQHF	TGTGCCAGCAGTCGCCGGGACAGAGCTATATTTTATCAGCCCCAGCATTTT
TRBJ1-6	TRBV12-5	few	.	CASGLVSSLYNSPLHF	TGTGCTAGTGGTTTGGTCTCAAGCCTGTATAATTCACCCCTCCACTTT
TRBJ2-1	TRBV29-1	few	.	CSGRRLEGAEQFF	TGCAGCGGCCGTAGACTAGAGGGCGCTGAGCAGTTCTTC
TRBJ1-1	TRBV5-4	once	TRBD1	CASSLVPQGGVNTEAFF	TGTGCCAGCAGCTTGGTACCCCAGGGGGGGGTGAACACTGAAGCTTTCTTT
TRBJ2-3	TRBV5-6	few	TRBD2	CASSLDGERGGFTDTQYF	TGTGCCAGCAGCTTGGATGGTGAGCGGGGGGGTTTCACAGATACGCAGTATTTT
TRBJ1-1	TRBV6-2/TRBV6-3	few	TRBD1	CASKSDRGKGNTEAFF	TGTGCCAGCAAGTCGGACAGGGGGAAAGGGAACACTGAAGCTTTCTTT
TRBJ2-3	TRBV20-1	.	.	CSARSRQHTDTQYF	TGCAGTGCTAGATCCCGGCAGCACACAGATACGCAGTATTTT
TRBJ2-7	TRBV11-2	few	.	CASSPSWDLLDYEQYF	TGTGCCAGCAGCCCCTCCTGGGACCTCCTGGACTACGAGCAGTACTTC
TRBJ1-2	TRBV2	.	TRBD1	CASKDRARGHYGYTF	TGTGCCAGCAAGGATCGGGCCAGGGGGCACTATGGCTACACCTTC
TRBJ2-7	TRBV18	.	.	CASSPMEGDYEQYF	TGTGCCAGCTCACCAATGGAAGGGGACTACGAGCAGTACTTC
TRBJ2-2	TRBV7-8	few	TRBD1	CASNPGQGGGSGELFF	TGTGCCAGCAACCCTGGACAGGGCGGCGGGTCCGGGGAGCTGTTTTTT
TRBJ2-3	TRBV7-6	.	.	CASSLVGVTDTQYF	TGTGCCAGCAGCTTGGTAGGAGTCACAGATACGCAGTATTTT
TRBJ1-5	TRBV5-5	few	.	CASSTTDRYNQPQHF	TGTGCCAGCAGCACGACCGACAGATACAATCAGCCCCAGCATTTT
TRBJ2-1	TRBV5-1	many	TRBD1	CASSDPDRGNEQFF	TGCGCCAGCAGCGATCCGGACAGGGGAAATGAGCAGTTCTTC
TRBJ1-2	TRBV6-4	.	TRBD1	CASSTGTGYGYTF	TGTGCCAGCAGTACCGGGACAGGGTATGGCTACACCTTC
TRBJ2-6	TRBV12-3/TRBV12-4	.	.	CASSAGISGANVLTF	TGTGCCAGCAGCGCAGGGATCTCTGGCGCCAACGTCCTGACTTTC
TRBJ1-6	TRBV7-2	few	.	CASSLLGARNSPLHF	TGTGCCAGCAGCTTACTCGGGGCTAGGAATTCACCCCTCCACTTT